These T cell receptor beta chains were read from a single sample in a study of cytomegalovirus exposure and HLA in healthy donors. Assay: immunoSEQ multiplex PCR; the TCRdb copy retains only in-frame clones and omits some. Of around 80,000 clones listed, over 85% are singletons. The specimen was PBMCs. The receptors originated from a young woman in good health and CMV-seronegative. The CDR3 runs from the conserved cysteine through the conserved F or W. Fields, in order: clone size, D gene, V gene, J gene, CDR3 DNA, CDR3 protein. The D gene is left open where the match is weak. A row's size may be missing; if present it is once, few, many or a size class.

>.|.|TRBV7-2|TRBJ1-2
TGTGCCAGCAGCTTAGCGCGGGGCAGGGAAGGAGGCTACACCTTC
CASSLARGREGGYTF
>.|TRBD2|TRBV6-1|TRBJ2-7
TGTGCCAGCAGGACTAGCGGGAGCTACGAGCAGTACTTC
CASRTSGSYEQYF
>.|TRBD1|TRBV7-2|TRBJ1-4
TGTGCCAGCAGCTCGTCCCGGACAGGGCGAAATGAAAAACTGTTTTTT
CASSSSRTGRNEKLFF
>.|TRBD1|TRBV19|TRBJ2-5
TGTGCCGTATCGTCGGGACAGGGATTTTGGGAGACCCAGTACTTC
CAVSSGQGFWETQYF
>.|.|TRBV19|TRBJ2-7
TGTGCCAGTAGTATCACGTCAGTTGCCTTTTACGAGCAGTACTTC
CASSITSVAFYEQYF
>.|TRBD2|TRBV5-1|TRBJ2-7
TGCGCCAGCAGCTTGGCGGCTAGCGGGTCTTACGAGCAGTACTTC
CASSLAASGSYEQYF
>.|.|TRBV7-9|TRBJ1-3
TGTGCCAGCAGCGCCAGGGCAGAGTCTGGAAACACCATATATTTT
CASSARAESGNTIYF
>once|.|TRBV7-9|TRBJ1-2
TGTGCCAGCAGCCGCCACAGGGATTCCTATGGCTACACCTTC
CASSRHRDSYGYTF
>.|TRBD1|TRBV4-3|TRBJ2-1
TGCGCCAGCAGCCAAGGGGACAGCTACAATGAGCAGTTCTTC
CASSQGDSYNEQFF
>.|.|TRBV10-2|TRBJ2-5
TGCGCCAGCAGTGAATACGGCCAAGAGACCCAGTACTTC
CASSEYGQETQYF